This T cell receptor beta chain was documented in a study of spatial heterogeneity in lung cancer. Whole-study results and caveats: Circulating ubiquitous expanded tumor TCRs were observed more frequently at resection than at follow-up.

As to time point: blood at routine non-recurrence follow-up after resection. From tumor, nontumor lung or frozen PBMC, whole RNA was taken unsorted for sequencing. TCRdb called the 5' RACE reads again in MiXCR, with one record for every CDR3 protein. The sample lists about 120,000 distinct CDR3 sequences, 9% to 15% occurring once. V was clipped by 4 bases and J by 0 bases; unmatched bases: 7. CDR3 length equals 17 residues. Germline values: CDR1 MGHDK, CDR2 SYGVNS. Ten or more counts support this clonotype. Its antigen is still unknown. This material consisted of PBMCs, taken at follow-up. The TCR was taken from a male donor with early-stage non-small cell lung cancer. V usage is TRBV25-1 and J usage is TRBJ1-5, with 9 bases lining up with TRBD1. The CDR3 DNA is TGTGCCAGCAGTGGCGGGACAGGGACGCATAGCAATCAGCCCCAGCATTTT. Its protein product is CASSGGTGTHSNQPQHF.